A selection of T cell receptor beta chains follows, all from one sample in a study of cytomegalovirus exposure and HLA in healthy donors. Clones were sequenced by immunoSEQ multiplex PCR, and TCRdb holds only the in-frame ones, with some missing. The sample records 170,000 or so clones, over 70% being singletons. The sequenced sample was PBMCs. The receptors derive from a woman aged 50 to 60 in good health and CMV-seropositive. The CDR3 runs from the conserved cysteine through the conserved F or W.

TRBV6-1,CASNSEGRSYEQYF
TRBV28,CASSLGQHNQPQHF
TRBV11-2,CASSLERGATGELFF
TRBV4-2,CASSQDKAAGAAGELFF
TRBV5-1,CASSLGSTGEQFF
TRBV6-5,CASSYSGHQGNQPQHF
TRBV2,CASESQTRVHGYTF
TRBV18,CASSPSTNNEQFF
TRBV4-2,CASSQDLMTYTQYF
TRBV15,CATSRDLTSGQETQYF
TRBV11-3,CASSLGLRFRGTDTQYF
TRBV9,CASSPDNAYGYTF
TRBV18,CASSPEQGGGTEAFF
TRBV29-1,CSVGTATSYEQYF
TRBV14,CASSQSIGDLETPLHF
TRBV4-3,CASSQDPSGVYEQYF
TRBV6-1,CASRGLLANYGYTF
TRBV7-8,CASSPGQGGYGYTF
TRBV7-8,CASSLVGAAGELFF